This T cell receptor beta chain appears in the sequencing data of a study of cytomegalovirus exposure and HLA in healthy donors. Deletions cut 2 bases from V and 2 bases from J, with 13 bases between. Germline lookup yields CDR1 MDHEN and CDR2 SYDVKM. The CDR3 length is 16 residues. To note about this clone: Its antigen is still unknown.

Findings and caveats of the study: A later analysis found that most CMV-associated TCR beta chains appeared HLA-restricted. With later analysis, a missense DCLRE1C variant became linked to TCR beta V- and J-gene trimming.

Primers for the PCR totalled 60 Vbeta and 13 Jbeta. Data came from immunoSEQ multiplex PCR; TCRdb stores just in-frame clones and leaves some out. The data show tens of thousands of clones, 75% to 80% seen once. The sequencing sample was made of PBMCs. This TCR was sampled from a man aged 40-50 years in good health and CMV-seronegative. This sequence joins TRBV28 and TRBJ2-1; possibly TRBD2 for D (7 bases). CDR3 amino acids: CASSLGGAGAYNEQFF. The CDR3 nucleotides are TGTGCCAGCAGTTTAGGGGGGGCTGGTGCCTACAATGAGCAGTTCTTC.